The next 6 T cell receptor beta chains were all read from a single sample in a study of brain metastases from non-small cell lung cancer. Here immunoSEQ multiplex PCR was the method, and the copy in TCRdb shows in-frame clones only, minus some. Here the sample spans about a thousand clones, 89% being singletons. The sequencing sample was made of primary lung tumor tissue. The receptor source for this set is a donor at least 40 years old with non-small cell lung cancer.

The genes are TRBV13 and TRBJ1-1; D possibly corresponds to TRBD1 (5 bases). The CDR3 spans 10 residues. In germline, CDR1 is PRHDT, CDR2 FYEKMQ (reference sequence). This CDR3 is CSPGWGEAFF. CDR3 coding DNA: TGTTCCCCAGGGTGGGGTGAAGCTTTCTTT. Variable domain in full (rest from reference TRBV13 and TRBJ1-1): AAGVIQSPRHLIKEKRETATLKCYPIPRHDTVYWYQQGPGQDPQFLISFYEKMQSDKGSIPDRFSAQQFSDYHSELNMSSLELGDSALYFCSPGWGEAFFGQGTRLTVV.

The gene calls are TRBV7-8 and TRBJ1-6; possibly TRBD1 for D (6 bases). Trimming removed 1 base from V and 7 bases from J, with 11 bases in between. The CDR3 loop spans 15 amino acids. In germline, CDR1 is SGHVS, CDR2 FQNEAQ. CDR3 residues: CASSLVRTDNSPLHF. The CDR3 region has the DNA TGTGCCAGCAGCTTAGTTCGGACAGACAATTCACCCCTCCACTTT.

The chain combines TRBV4-1 with TRBJ1-6, with TRBD1 matching over 7 bases. The V segment lost 0 bases and the J segment 6 bases; nucleotides outside the gene matches: 8. Germline values: CDR1 MGHRA, CDR2 YSYEKL. The length of the CDR3 is 17 residues. The CDR3 DNA sequence: TGCGCCAGCAGCCAAGACCCCGCAGGGGGAGTTAATTCACCCCTCCACTTT. It translates to CASSQDPAGGVNSPLHF.

The rearrangement uses TRBV12-3 or TRBV12-4 and TRBJ2-2, with D hard to call. With 7 bases removed from V and 1 base from J, the gap between germline ends came to 7 bases. The CDR3 runs 13 residues. Here the CDR3 reads CASTSGNTGELFF. The CDR3 nucleotides read TGTGCCAGCACCTCGGGGAACACCGGGGAGCTGTTTTTT.

This clone has a single count. The rearrangement uses TRBV18 and TRBJ1-4, with D perhaps matching TRBD1 (5 bases). This CDR3 contains 16 residues. The germline gives CDR1 KGHSH, CDR2 LQKENI. V was trimmed by 6 bases and J by 5 bases, leaving 19 bases between them. CDR3 in DNA: TGTGCCAGCTCGAATTTAAAAGACAGCCGAAATGAAAAACTGTTTTTT. Protein product: CASSNLKDSRNEKLFF.

This chain joins TRBV29-1 and TRBJ2-3; TRBD2 matches 11 bases. This CDR3 has 14 amino acids. CDR1 and CDR2 (germline): SQVTM, ANQGSEA. Unmatched junction bases numbered 8, after V lost 4 bases and J lost 8 bases. The CDR3 protein is CSVGVAGGQVTQYF. The CDR3 coding sequence is TGCAGCGTTGGGGTAGCGGGGGGGCAGGTTACGCAGTATTTT.